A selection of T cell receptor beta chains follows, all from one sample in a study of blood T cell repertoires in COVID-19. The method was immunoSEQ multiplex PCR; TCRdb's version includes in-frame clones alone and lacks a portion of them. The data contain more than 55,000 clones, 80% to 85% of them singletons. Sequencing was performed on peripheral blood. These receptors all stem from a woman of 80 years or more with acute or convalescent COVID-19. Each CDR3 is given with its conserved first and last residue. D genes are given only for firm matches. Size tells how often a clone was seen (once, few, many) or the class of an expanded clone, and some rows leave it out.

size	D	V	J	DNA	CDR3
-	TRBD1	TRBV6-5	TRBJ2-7	TGTGCCAGCAGATTGAGGGGACAGGGGTACGAGCAGTACTTC	CASRLRGQGYEQYF
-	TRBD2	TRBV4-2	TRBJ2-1	TGTGCCAGCAGCCAACGGACTAGCGGGGGTAGCCGCTACAATGAGCAGTTCTTC	CASSQRTSGGSRYNEQFF
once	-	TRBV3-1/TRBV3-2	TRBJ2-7	TGTGCCAGCAGCCTTCAACCGGGGATGTGGGAGCAGTACTTC	CASSLQPGMWEQYF
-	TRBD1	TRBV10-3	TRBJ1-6	TGTGCCATCAGGGGGGGGACAGGGGAAAATTCACCCCTCCACTTT	CAIRGGTGENSPLHF
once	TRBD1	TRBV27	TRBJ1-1	TGTGCCAGCAGTTTAGACAGGGGACCAAGGGAAGCTTTCTTT	CASSLDRGPREAFF
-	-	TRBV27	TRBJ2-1	TGTGCCAGCAGTTTCACAGCACGCAATGAGCAGTTCTTC	CASSFTARNEQFF
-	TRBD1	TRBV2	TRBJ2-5	TGTGCCAGCAGGAGGGACAGGGGGCCAGAGACCCAGTACTTC	CASRRDRGPETQYF
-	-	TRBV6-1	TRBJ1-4	TGTGCCAGCAGTGAAGCGAGGCAGAATAATGAAAAACTGTTTTTT	CASSEARQNNEKLFF
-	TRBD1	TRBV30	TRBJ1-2	TGTGCCTGGAAGGGACAGGGTACTAACTATGGCTACACCTTC	CAWKGQGTNYGYTF
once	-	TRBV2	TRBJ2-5	TGTGCCAGCACTCAAGAGACCCAGTACTTC	CASTQETQYF
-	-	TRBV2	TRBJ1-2	TGTGCCAGCATCCCACGACTCTTGGACTATGGCTACACCTTC	CASIPRLLDYGYTF
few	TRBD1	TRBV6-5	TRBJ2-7	TGTGCCAGCAGTTACACGGGACAGGGGGCCGAGCAGTACTTC	CASSYTGQGAEQYF
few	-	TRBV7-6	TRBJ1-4	TGTGCCAGCAGCTTAGCGCTACAGGGAATGAGGGCTAATGAAAAACTGTTTTTT	CASSLALQGMRANEKLFF
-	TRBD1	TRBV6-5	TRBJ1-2	TGTGCCAGCAGTTATTGGCAGGGGGACTATGGCTACACCTTC	CASSYWQGDYGYTF
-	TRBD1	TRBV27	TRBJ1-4	TGTGCCAGCAGTTTATTCGGGACAGGCCTCGAAAAACTGTTTTTT	CASSLFGTGLEKLFF
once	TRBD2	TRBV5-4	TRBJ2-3	TGTGCCAGCAGCTTGGCCGGGGGGATGAGCACAGATACGCAGTATTTT	CASSLAGGMSTDTQYF
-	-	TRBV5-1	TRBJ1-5	TGCGCCAGCAGCTTTACCGGTGGTAGCAATCAGCCCCAGCATTTT	CASSFTGGSNQPQHF
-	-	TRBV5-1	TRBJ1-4	TGCGCCAGCAGCGTGACTTCGGCTAATGAAAAACTGTTTTTT	CASSVTSANEKLFF
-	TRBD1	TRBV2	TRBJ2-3	TGTGCCAGCAGTGACGTGACAGGGACAGATACGCAGTATTTT	CASSDVTGTDTQYF
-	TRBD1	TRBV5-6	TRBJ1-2	TGTGCCAGCAGCCGGGACAGGGCGAGCGGCTACACCTTC	CASSRDRASGYTF
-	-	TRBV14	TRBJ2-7	TGTGCCAGCAGCCTGGGGACAATGAACGAGCAGTACTTC	CASSLGTMNEQYF
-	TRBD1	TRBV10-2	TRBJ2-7	TGCGCCAGCAGGAAAGGGGGGACAGGGGCCTACGAGCAGTACTTC	CASRKGGTGAYEQYF
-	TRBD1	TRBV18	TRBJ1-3	TGTGCCAGCTCACCAGCGGACAGGTTCACTGGAAACACCATATATTTT	CASSPADRFTGNTIYF
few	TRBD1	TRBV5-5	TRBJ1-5	TGTGCCAGCAGCCAGGTAGGGGGCAGCAATCAGCCCCAGCATTTT	CASSQVGGSNQPQHF
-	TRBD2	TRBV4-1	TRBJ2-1	TGCGCCAGCAGCCAACTAGCGGGGGGGCCCGATGAGCAGTTCTTC	CASSQLAGGPDEQFF
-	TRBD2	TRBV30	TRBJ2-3	TGTGCCTGGAGTAAGCGGGGGGGCACAGATACGCAGTATTTT	CAWSKRGGTDTQYF
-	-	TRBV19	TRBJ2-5	TGTGCCAGTACCGACAGACACCAAGAGACCCAGTACTTC	CASTDRHQETQYF
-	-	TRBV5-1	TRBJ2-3	TGCGCCAGCAGCTTGGCCCGGTCGGATACGCAGTATTTT	CASSLARSDTQYF
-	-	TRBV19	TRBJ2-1	TGTGCCAGTAGTATTTCGAAAGCGAACAATGAGCAGTTCTTC	CASSISKANNEQFF
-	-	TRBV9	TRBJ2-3	TGTGCCAGCAGCGTACTCGGGGGAGCAGATACGCAGTATTTT	CASSVLGGADTQYF
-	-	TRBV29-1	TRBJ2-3	TGTAGCGTCGGTCAGGGCAGCACAGATACGCAGTATTTT	CSVGQGSTDTQYF
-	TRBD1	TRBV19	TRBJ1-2	TGTGCCAGTCGGACAGGGGAAAACTATGGCTACACCTTC	CASRTGENYGYTF
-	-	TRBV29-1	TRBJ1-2	TGCAGCGTTGAACGGGGAAATGCTAACTATGGCTACACCTTC	CSVERGNANYGYTF
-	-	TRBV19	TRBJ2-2	TGTGCCTCCCACCCCCGAGGTCTATCTAACACCGGGGAGCTGTTTTTT	CASHPRGLSNTGELFF
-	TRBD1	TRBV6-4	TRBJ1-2	TGTGCCAGCAGTGACTCGAAGGACAGGGCGGTCTATGGCTACACCTTC	CASSDSKDRAVYGYTF
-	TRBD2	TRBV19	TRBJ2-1	TGTGCCAGTAGTATCCCAGCGGGGGGGCGCGGAAATGAGCAGTTCTTC	CASSIPAGGRGNEQFF
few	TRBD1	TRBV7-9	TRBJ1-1	TGTGCCAGCAGCTTGACAGGGGGCGCGTCGGTCGCTTTCTTT	CASSLTGGASVAFF
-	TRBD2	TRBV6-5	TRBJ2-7	TGTGCCAGCAGTTTTACCCCGGGAGGGACATCCTACGAGCAGTACTTC	CASSFTPGGTSYEQYF
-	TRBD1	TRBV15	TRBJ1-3	TGTGCCACCAGCAGAGATATGGCAGGGGGGACACTTCGGGGGAACACCATATATTTT	CATSRDMAGGTLRGNTIYF
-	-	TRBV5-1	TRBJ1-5	TGCGCCAGCAGCTTGGGGGACACTGCGGTCAATCAGCCCCAGCATTTT	CASSLGDTAVNQPQHF
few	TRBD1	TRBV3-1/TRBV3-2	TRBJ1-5	TGTGCCAGCAGTTTCACCGGGACAGGGGGTATCGCCATGGCTCAGCCCCAGCATTTT	CASSFTGTGGIAMAQPQHF
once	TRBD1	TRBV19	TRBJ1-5	TGTGCCAGTAGTATTAGGATGACAGGGCGAGGCAATCAGCCCCAGCATTTT	CASSIRMTGRGNQPQHF
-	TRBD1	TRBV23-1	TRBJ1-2	TGCGCCAGCAGTCACGCTACAGGGGGCGGGAGTCCTTCGTGCACCTTC	CASSHATGGGSPSCTF
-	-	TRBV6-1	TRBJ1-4	TGTGCCAGCAGTGAAGGAGGCTCCTCTCCGTTAGAAAAACTGTTTTTT	CASSEGGSSPLEKLFF
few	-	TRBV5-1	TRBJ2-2	TGCGCCAGCAGCCCTGGACAGAACACCGGGGAGCTGTTTTTT	CASSPGQNTGELFF
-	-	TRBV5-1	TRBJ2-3	TGCGCCAGCAGCCCATGGGGCGTTGTAGGTCGGACAGATACGCAGTATTTT	CASSPWGVVGRTDTQYF
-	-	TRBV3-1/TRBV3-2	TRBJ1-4	TGTGCCAGCAGCCTCATCAGGGGTGAAGGTGAAAAACTGTTTTTT	CASSLIRGEGEKLFF